This TCR beta chain was captured by sequencing in a study of cytomegalovirus exposure and HLA in healthy donors. Study-wide results and caveats: Common viral pathogens (according to a later analysis) appeared linked to several of the most significant clusters. The productive fraction for most TCR beta V segments was about 87% or about 30% in an earlier analysis. Researchers had no immune exposure information except CMV serostatus available. Analysis performed later found more than 15,000 TCR beta sequences associated with HLA alleles at 0.05 false discovery rate.

Primers for the PCR totalled 60 Vbeta and 13 Jbeta. Sequencing was performed with immunoSEQ multiplex PCR; in TCRdb, only in-frame clones are kept and a portion is missing. The sample holds more than 110,000 clones, approximately 80% seen once. With respect to this clone: The target antigen is unknown.

The CDR3 contains 14 residues. V lost 8 bases to trimming and J lost 2 bases, with 16 bases between them. The germline V gene has CDR1 MDHEN and CDR2 SYDVKM. The sequencing input was PBMCs. This TCR was sampled from a woman between 45 and 60 years old in good health and CMV-seronegative. The V and J genes are TRBV28 and TRBJ2-7; possibly TRBD2 for D (7 bases). The CDR3 here is CASSTGGGAYEQYF. DNA for the CDR3: TGTGCCAGCTCAACAGGAGGGGGGGCCTACGAGCAGTACTTC. The whole variable domain, filled in from reference TRBV28 and TRBJ2-7, reads DVKVTQSSRYLVKRTGEKVFLECVQDMDHENMFWYRQDPGLGLRLIYFSYDVKMKEKGDIPEGYSVSREKKERFSLILESASTNQTSMYLCASSTGGGAYEQYFGPGTRLTVT.